This T cell receptor beta chain was sequenced in a study of early T cells in non-severe SARS-CoV-2 infection. Broader study findings: Using VDJdb, the matching emphasized anti-spike CD8 responses while missing private and CD4 specificities.

Separate cDNA molecules each had unique molecular identifiers attached to them. TCRdb re-derived calls from the 5' RACE reads in MiXCR, one entry per CDR3 protein. Of 48,000 or so distinct CDR3 sequences listed, 6.2% are singletons. Germline CDR1 is MDHEN and CDR2 is SYDVKM. CDR3 size: 17 residues. Trimming took off 6 bases at V and 2 bases at J, with 17 bases between the two ends. As concerns this clonotype: Its antigen is not known.

Sequencing was performed on whole blood, taken at baseline. The rearrangement links TRBV28 to TRBJ2-6, with D possibly being TRBD2 (7 bases). The sequence was collected from an adult who was a healthcare worker with PCR-confirmed SARS-CoV-2 infection or an uninfected control (not recorded which). The CDR3 sequence: CASRQSGGHPGANVLTF. The CDR3 DNA reads TGTGCCAGCAGGCAATCCGGGGGGCACCCTGGGGCCAACGTCCTGACTTTC.